This is a list of T cell receptor beta chains from one sample in a study of technical replicates of blood from a few donors. The data were produced by immunoSEQ multiplex PCR, yet TCRdb's version contains in-frame clones alone and is incomplete. Of 70,000 to 80,000 clones in the sample, 90% to 95% were seen once. The sample was T cells isolated from PBMCs. These receptors originate from a human donor in good health. Some clones in this sample may be carry-over from other donors' samples. Both conserved end residues are part of each CDR3. D genes are given only for firm matches. For some rows the clone size is stated as once, few or many, or as a class when expanded; others skip it.

J gene: TRBJ2-1; V gene: TRBV7-9; clone size: -; D gene: -; CDR3 DNA: TGTGCCAGCAGCTCAGGCCGGGACATTGGCGAAGAGGAGCAGTTCTTC; CDR3 protein: CASSSGRDIGEEEQFF
J gene: TRBJ1-2; V gene: TRBV10-2; clone size: few; D gene: -; CDR3 DNA: TGCGCCAGCAGTAGCGGCAGGGGTTACGGCGGCTACACCTTC; CDR3 protein: CASSSGRGYGGYTF
J gene: TRBJ2-5; V gene: TRBV7-8; clone size: -; D gene: TRBD2; CDR3 DNA: TGTGCCAGCAGCTCTTCCCTAGCGGGGGCCCTTCAAGAGACCCAGTACTTC; CDR3 protein: CASSSSLAGALQETQYF
J gene: TRBJ1-4; V gene: TRBV7-6; clone size: -; D gene: TRBD1; CDR3 DNA: TGTGCCAGCAGCTTGGCACAGGGGGCAACTAATGAAAAACTGTTTTTT; CDR3 protein: CASSLAQGATNEKLFF
J gene: TRBJ2-5; V gene: TRBV7-9; clone size: -; D gene: TRBD2; CDR3 DNA: TGTGCCAGCAGCCTGCGGGGGGAGGAGACCCAGTACTTC; CDR3 protein: CASSLRGEETQYF
J gene: TRBJ1-1; V gene: TRBV7-9; clone size: -; D gene: -; CDR3 DNA: TGTGCCAGCAGCTTAGCGGTGGCGAACACTGAAGCTTTCTTT; CDR3 protein: CASSLAVANTEAFF
J gene: TRBJ2-5; V gene: TRBV19; clone size: once; D gene: TRBD2; CDR3 DNA: TGTGCCAGTAGTTTTGTGGGAGCGGGGGGACCCCAAGAGACCCAGTACTTC; CDR3 protein: CASSFVGAGGPQETQYF
J gene: TRBJ2-7; V gene: TRBV5-6; clone size: once; D gene: TRBD1; CDR3 DNA: TGTGCCAGCAGCTTTCGGACGACAGGGTTATCCTCCTACGAGCAGTACTTC; CDR3 protein: CASSFRTTGLSSYEQYF
J gene: TRBJ2-1; V gene: TRBV15; clone size: -; D gene: TRBD2; CDR3 DNA: TGTGCCACCAGCAGAGTAGGGGCTAGCGGAACCTACAATGAGCAGTTCTTC; CDR3 protein: CATSRVGASGTYNEQFF
J gene: TRBJ2-1; V gene: TRBV7-9; clone size: -; D gene: -; CDR3 DNA: TGTGCCAGCAGCTTAGCGTCTGGCCAGCGGAGCTCCTACAATGAGCAGTTCTTC; CDR3 protein: CASSLASGQRSSYNEQFF
J gene: TRBJ1-1; V gene: TRBV7-9; clone size: -; D gene: TRBD1; CDR3 DNA: TGTGCCAGCAGCTTAGGGACAGGAGGTCCTGAAGCTTTCTTT; CDR3 protein: CASSLGTGGPEAFF
J gene: TRBJ2-5; V gene: TRBV19; clone size: -; D gene: TRBD2; CDR3 DNA: TGTGCCAGTAGTATCGTACTAGCGGAATTCCAAGAGACCCAGTACTTC; CDR3 protein: CASSIVLAEFQETQYF
J gene: TRBJ1-5; V gene: TRBV10-3; clone size: -; D gene: -; CDR3 DNA: TGTGCCATCAGTGGGGCCGGGATCGGCAATCAGCCCCAGCATTTT; CDR3 protein: CAISGAGIGNQPQHF
J gene: TRBJ2-5; V gene: TRBV7-9; clone size: -; D gene: TRBD2; CDR3 DNA: TGTGCCAGCAGCTTAGGGTCTGTGGCTAGCGGGTTGGGAGAGACCCAGTACTTC; CDR3 protein: CASSLGSVASGLGETQYF
J gene: TRBJ2-7; V gene: TRBV28; clone size: -; D gene: TRBD1; CDR3 DNA: TGTGCCAGCACCCACTTGGACAGGGAAACCTACGAGCAGTACTTC; CDR3 protein: CASTHLDRETYEQYF
J gene: TRBJ1-1; V gene: TRBV4-1; clone size: -; D gene: TRBD1; CDR3 DNA: TGCGCCAGCAGCCAAGATCACCAGGGGGCGAACACTGAAGCTTTCTTT; CDR3 protein: CASSQDHQGANTEAFF
J gene: TRBJ1-2; V gene: TRBV5-6; clone size: -; D gene: TRBD1; CDR3 DNA: TGTGCCAGCAGGGACAGGGGAGCTTCTCGGGGCTACACCTTC; CDR3 protein: CASRDRGASRGYTF
J gene: TRBJ1-2; V gene: TRBV29-1; clone size: -; D gene: -; CDR3 DNA: TGCAGCGTCGAAGCCGGCGGACACAGCTATGGCTACACCTTC; CDR3 protein: CSVEAGGHSYGYTF
J gene: TRBJ2-7; V gene: TRBV5-8; clone size: -; D gene: TRBD1; CDR3 DNA: TGTGCCAGCAGGTACAGGGGGCCCCTCTACGAGCAGTACTTC; CDR3 protein: CASRYRGPLYEQYF
J gene: TRBJ2-7; V gene: TRBV30; clone size: -; D gene: -; CDR3 DNA: TGTGCCTGGAGTGGGGTCCGTGGGTTAGCCTACGAGCAGTACTTC; CDR3 protein: CAWSGVRGLAYEQYF
J gene: TRBJ2-1; V gene: TRBV6-5; clone size: -; D gene: -; CDR3 DNA: TGTGCCAGCAGCCTACGAGGGGTGGGACTGTTCTTC; CDR3 protein: CASSLRGVGLFF
J gene: TRBJ2-2; V gene: TRBV28; clone size: -; D gene: -; CDR3 DNA: TGTGCCAGCAGTTTACAGGGGACCACCGGGGAGCTGTTTTTT; CDR3 protein: CASSLQGTTGELFF
J gene: TRBJ2-1; V gene: TRBV4-1; clone size: -; D gene: TRBD1; CDR3 DNA: TGCGCCAGCAGCCAAGACCCGGGACAGGGGTCCTACAATGAGCAGTTCTTC; CDR3 protein: CASSQDPGQGSYNEQFF
J gene: TRBJ2-7; V gene: TRBV28; clone size: -; D gene: TRBD2; CDR3 DNA: TGTGCCAGCAGCCTTGGACTAGCGGGAGTAAGCGAGCAGTACTTC; CDR3 protein: CASSLGLAGVSEQYF
J gene: TRBJ1-2; V gene: TRBV28; clone size: -; D gene: TRBD1; CDR3 DNA: TGTGCCAGCAGTTTACTTACAGGACAGGGTGGCTACACCTTC; CDR3 protein: CASSLLTGQGGYTF
J gene: TRBJ2-2; V gene: TRBV7-9; clone size: -; D gene: TRBD1; CDR3 DNA: TGTGCCAGCAGCTCCCGGGACAGGTTGACCGGGGAGCTGTTTTTT; CDR3 protein: CASSSRDRLTGELFF
J gene: TRBJ1-1; V gene: TRBV11-2; clone size: -; D gene: -; CDR3 DNA: TGTGCCAGCAGCTCCAGTGAAGCTTTCTTT; CDR3 protein: CASSSSEAFF
J gene: TRBJ2-7; V gene: TRBV19; clone size: -; D gene: -; CDR3 DNA: TGTGCCAGTAGTATAGTCGGGAGCTCCTACGAGCAGTACTTC; CDR3 protein: CASSIVGSSYEQYF
J gene: TRBJ2-2; V gene: TRBV4-1; clone size: -; D gene: TRBD1; CDR3 DNA: TGCGCCAGCAGCCAAGGGACAGGGACGACCGGGGAGCTGTTTTTT; CDR3 protein: CASSQGTGTTGELFF
J gene: TRBJ1-1; V gene: TRBV7-3; clone size: -; D gene: -; CDR3 DNA: TGTGCCAGCAGCTTAACAGGGGAGGTGAACACTGAAGCTTTCTTT; CDR3 protein: CASSLTGEVNTEAFF
J gene: TRBJ1-2; V gene: TRBV7-3; clone size: -; D gene: TRBD1; CDR3 DNA: TGTGCCAGCAGCTTAACCGGGACAGGAGCTAACTATGGCTACACCTTC; CDR3 protein: CASSLTGTGANYGYTF